This passage covers 10 T cell receptor beta chains from one sample sequenced in a study of glioma-infiltrating T cells after dendritic cell vaccination. TCRdb's copy holds only in-frame clones and misses some; the assay was immunoSEQ multiplex PCR. The repertoire holds approximately 90,000 clones, with around 85% as singletons. Material: blood, obtained before dendritic cell vaccination. Receptors were obtained from a human donor with glioblastoma.

The V and J genes are TRBV10-2 and TRBJ1-6; 7 bases line up with TRBD1. The germline V gene encodes CDR1 WSHSY and CDR2 SAAADI. The J segment lost 7 bases and the V segment lost 5 bases, leaving 11 bases of the junction unmatched. The CDR3 loop spans 16 amino acids. Written as DNA, the CDR3 is TGCGCCAGCAGTTGGGGAGGCGGGACAGCAAATTCACCCCTCCACTTT. It specifies CASSWGGGTANSPLHF.

The J gene is TRBJ1-1, the V gene TRBV2; 10 nucleotides align to TRBD1. V was pared by 8 bases and J by 7 bases, with 7 bases of the junction left unmatched. The CDR3 loop spans 13 amino acids. The germline V gene has CDR1 SNHLY and CDR2 FYNNEI. The DNA of the CDR3 is TGTGCCAGCGCGGAAGGGACAGGGGATGAAGCTTTCTTT. Translating it yields CASAEGTGDEAFF.

The genes are TRBV7-2 and TRBJ2-1, with D perhaps matching TRBD2 (5 bases). Trimming shortened V by 0 bases and J by 7 bases, and 10 bases separated the two germline ends. CDR1 and CDR2 (germline): SGHTA, FQGNSA. The length of the CDR3 is 14 residues. In nucleotides, the CDR3 is TGTGCCAGCAGCTTAGCGGGAGTAACGAATGAGCAGTTCTTC. Translating gives CASSLAGVTNEQFF.

The V and J genes are TRBV7-2 and TRBJ2-1, with TRBD2 matching 12 bases. V was pared by 2 bases and J by 3 bases, with 2 bases of the junction left unmatched. This CDR3 has 16 amino acids. Germline CDR1 SGHTA, CDR2 FQGNSA. CDR3 sequence: CASSLSSGGGYNEQFF. As DNA, the CDR3 is TGTGCCAGCAGCTTATCTAGCGGGGGGGGCTACAATGAGCAGTTCTTC.

The V and J genes are TRBV7-9 and TRBJ2-1, with 8 bases aligning to TRBD2. V gave up 10 bases and J gave up 9 bases; unmatched junction bases: 17. Germline CDR1 and CDR2: SEHNR and FQNEAQ (reference sequence). The CDR3 is made up of 15 amino acids. DNA of the CDR3: TGTGCCACCTCTGGGGGGGCAGCGGGGGCAGGTGAGCAGTTCTTC. It codes for CATSGGAAGAGEQFF.

The genes are TRBV6-1 and TRBJ1-3, with D maybe TRBD1 (5 bases). This CDR3 spans 13 amino acids. The V gene lost 4 bases and the J gene lost 4 bases, with 8 bases spanning the gap. The germline V gene encodes CDR1 MNHNS and CDR2 SASEGT. DNA for the CDR3: TGTGCCAGCAGTGGGACACAGGGAAACACCATATATTTT. Its translation: CASSGTQGNTIYF.

V is TRBV28 and J is TRBJ2-7, with 10 bases fitting TRBD1. Germline V lookup: CDR1 MDHEN, CDR2 SYDVKM. V dropped 6 bases and J dropped 2; count of bases not matched to a gene: 10. The CDR3 has 16 residues. CDR3 nucleotides: TGTGCCAGCAGCACCCACGGGACAGGGGTTCCCTACGAGCAGTACTTC. It codes for CASSTHGTGVPYEQYF. Full variable domain (missing parts from reference TRBV28 and TRBJ2-7): DVKVTQSSRYLVKRTGEKVFLECVQDMDHENMFWYRQDPGLGLRLIYFSYDVKMKEKGDIPEGYSVSREKKERFSLILESASTNQTSMYLCASSTHGTGVPYEQYFGPGTRLTVT.

V gene TRBV7-9 combines with J gene TRBJ1-1, with TRBD1 matching over 7 bases. Germline V gene data show CDR1 as SEHNR and CDR2 as FQNEAQ (reference sequence). This CDR3 contains 15 residues. The junction had 5 bases not matched to a gene; V was cut back by 0 bases and J by 4 bases. The DNA for the CDR3 is TGTGCCAGCAGCTTAGCGAGAGGGGGCGGCACTGAAGCTTTCTTT. Translated: CASSLARGGGTEAFF.

J is TRBJ2-7 and V is TRBV5-6, with D perhaps matching TRBD1 (5 bases). Trimming took off 4 bases at V and 0 bases at J, with 8 bases between the two ends. Per the germline V gene, CDR1 is SGHDT and CDR2 is YYEEEE. The CDR3 has 13 residues. The CDR3 nucleotides read TGTGCCAGCAGCGTACAGGCCTCCTACGAGCAGTACTTC. Translating it yields CASSVQASYEQYF.

The CDR3 region is CASSLTVYGYTF. Written as DNA, the CDR3 is TGTGCCAGCAGCTTGACGGTTTATGGCTACACCTTC. The chain has TRBV5-6 and TRBJ1-2; no reliable D call. Germline CDR1 is SGHDT and CDR2 is YYEEEE. Trimming cost V 1 base and J 5 bases, with 6 bases left between them. The CDR3 has 12 residues.